This T cell receptor (beta chain) stems from a study of T cell responses to AZD1222 COVID-19 vaccine. Overall study results and limits: Sampled repertoires all dated from after the peak T cell response.

Profiling relied on immunoSEQ multiplex PCR, and the TCRdb table lists in-frame clones only, not all of them. Among roughly 100,000 clones listed, approximately 84% were seen once. As to this clone: Its matching antigen is unknown.

The CDR3 has 17 amino acids. Germline loops: CDR1 SSHAT, CDR2 FNYEAQ (reference sequence). The V and J ends lost 1 base and 4 bases respectively, with 14 bases between them. Here the sequenced sample was peripheral blood, taken on day 0 of AZD1222 vaccination. The chain employs TRBV7-7 and TRBJ2-6; D may be TRBD1 (5 bases). This TCR was recovered from an adult in good health. The CDR3 reads CASSLEAMGPGANVLTF. In DNA, the CDR3 is TGTGCCAGCAGCTTAGAAGCTATGGGGCCCGGGGCCAACGTCCTGACTTTC. The full variable domain, completed using reference TRBV7-7 and TRBJ2-6, is GAGVSQSPRYKVTKRGQDVTLRCDPISSHATLYWYQQALGQGPEFLTYFNYEAQPDKSGLPSDRFSAERPEGSISTLTIQRTEQRDSAMYRCASSLEAMGPGANVLTFGAGSRLTVL.